A selection of T cell receptor beta chains follows, all from one sample in a study of blood T cell repertoires in COVID-19. Some clones are missing from TCRdb's copy, which holds only in-frame ones; the method was immunoSEQ multiplex PCR. In the table there are about 100,000 clones, 85% of which are singletons. Input material: peripheral blood. These TCRs come from a man over 45 with active or convalescent COVID-19. The CDR3 runs from the conserved cysteine through the conserved F or W. The D gene is left open where the match is weak. Clone size, where shown, is once, few, many, or a class for clones that have expanded.

J gene | clone size | CDR3 length | D gene | V gene | CDR3 protein | CDR3 DNA
TRBJ2-3 | . | 13 | . | TRBV30 | CAWSDGARDTQYF | TGTGCCTGGAGTGATGGGGCCCGGGATACGCAGTATTTT
TRBJ2-7 | few | 13 | TRBD1 | TRBV5-1 | CASSLDGQGEQYF | TGCGCCAGCAGCTTGGATGGACAGGGCGAGCAGTACTTC
TRBJ2-2 | . | 17 | TRBD2 | TRBV5-1 | CASSLTSGEIVTGELFF | TGCGCCAGCAGTCTGACTAGCGGGGAGATTGTAACCGGGGAGCTGTTTTTT
TRBJ2-5 | once | 13 | . | TRBV10-1 | CASSEDYRETQYF | TGCGCCAGCAGTGAAGACTACCGGGAGACCCAGTACTTC
TRBJ1-6 | . | 14 | . | TRBV28 | CASRRDGNLFPLHF | TGTGCCAGCAGGCGGGACGGAAACCTTTTTCCCCTCCACTTT
TRBJ1-1 | . | 15 | TRBD1 | TRBV5-1 | CASTRTGGLNTEAFF | TGCGCCAGCACCAGGACAGGGGGATTGAACACTGAAGCTTTCTTT
TRBJ2-5 | once | 15 | . | TRBV7-8 | CASGRGTGRQETQYF | TGTGCCAGCGGAAGGGGCACAGGGCGGCAAGAGACCCAGTACTTC
TRBJ1-5 | . | 14 | . | TRBV2 | CASSRRGSYQPQHF | TGTGCCAGCTCCCGTCGTGGGAGTTATCAGCCCCAGCATTTT
TRBJ2-1 | . | 15 | . | TRBV6-4 | CASSEDRSPHNEQFF | TGTGCCAGCAGTGAAGACAGGTCCCCACACAATGAGCAGTTCTTC
TRBJ2-3 | . | 15 | . | TRBV21-1 | CASSKEDAVADTQYF | TGTGCCAGCAGCAAAGAGGATGCGGTTGCAGATACGCAGTATTTT
TRBJ2-1 | . | 17 | TRBD2 | TRBV24-1 | CATSDRTSGAPYNEQFF | TGTGCCACCAGTGACCGGACTAGCGGGGCGCCCTACAATGAGCAGTTCTTC
TRBJ2-3 | . | 15 | TRBD2 | TRBV10-1 | CASSVAAGGTDTQYF | TGCGCCAGCAGTGTTGCTGCGGGGGGCACAGATACGCAGTATTTT
TRBJ1-5 | . | 15 | TRBD1 | TRBV18 | CASSSGTGGDQPQHF | TGTGCCAGCTCATCTGGGACAGGGGGGGATCAGCCCCAGCATTTT
TRBJ2-2 | . | 10 | . | TRBV29-1 | CSARGGELFF | TGCAGCGCAAGAGGCGGGGAGCTGTTTTTT
TRBJ1-4 | . | 13 | . | TRBV15 | CATRDMAVLKLFF | TGTGCCACCAGGGACATGGCTGTGTTAAAACTGTTTTTT
TRBJ1-1 | . | 14 | . | TRBV5-4 | CASSLFFSGTEAFF | TGTGCCAGCAGCTTGTTTTTTTCGGGCACTGAAGCTTTCTTT
TRBJ1-1 | . | 15 | . | TRBV5-1 | CASSPRTGMNTEAFF | TGCGCCAGCAGTCCCCGAACAGGCATGAACACTGAAGCTTTCTTT
TRBJ1-4 | . | 14 | . | TRBV27 | CASSSGTTNEKLFF | TGTGCCAGCAGTTCAGGGACAACTAATGAAAAACTGTTTTTT
TRBJ1-2 | once | 13 | TRBD1 | TRBV11-2 | CASSLLGGHGYTF | TGTGCCAGCAGCTTATTAGGGGGCCATGGCTACACCTTC
TRBJ2-7 | . | 14 | TRBD2 | TRBV30 | CAWSLSSGGYEQYF | TGTGCCTGGAGTCTGTCTAGCGGGGGATACGAGCAGTACTTC
TRBJ1-1 | . | 15 | . | TRBV29-1 | CSVGDGRGGNTEAFF | TGCAGCGTTGGGGACGGAAGGGGAGGGAACACTGAAGCTTTCTTT
TRBJ1-2 | . | 14 | . | TRBV19 | CASSVNRVNYGYTF | TGTGCCAGTAGTGTGAACAGGGTTAACTATGGCTACACCTTC
TRBJ2-7 | . | 11 | . | TRBV2 | CASRTIYEQYF | TGTGCCAGCAGGACTATCTACGAGCAGTACTTC
TRBJ2-1 | . | 14 | . | TRBV5-6 | CASSFGQGSSEQFF | TGTGCCAGCAGCTTCGGCCAGGGGTCCAGTGAGCAGTTCTTC
TRBJ1-1 | . | 13 | . | TRBV9 | CASSRQLNTEAFF | TGTGCCAGCAGTCGACAGCTGAACACTGAAGCTTTCTTT
TRBJ2-7 | once | 14 | TRBD2 | TRBV28 | CASFGEGGTHEQYF | TGTGCCAGCTTCGGGGAGGGCGGGACCCACGAGCAGTACTTC
TRBJ2-2 | . | 14 | . | TRBV7-3 | CASSPLARTGELFF | TGTGCCAGCAGCCCCCTGGCCCGTACCGGGGAGCTGTTTTTT
TRBJ1-1 | once | 13 | . | TRBV6-6 | CASSYTGDTEAFF | TGTGCCAGCAGTTACACGGGTGACACTGAAGCTTTCTTT
TRBJ2-1 | . | 12 | . | TRBV7-3 | CASSSPSGPRFF | TGTGCCAGCAGCTCACCAAGCGGCCCCCGGTTCTTC
TRBJ1-4 | . | 14 | TRBD1 | TRBV28 | CASSGTGGTEKLFF | TGTGCCAGCAGCGGGACAGGGGGGACCGAAAAACTGTTTTTT
TRBJ2-5 | . | 12 | . | TRBV5-8 | CASDTRFGTQYF | TGTGCCTCCGATACGCGGTTTGGGACCCAGTACTTC
TRBJ2-6 | . | 14 | . | TRBV29-1 | CSVVSGTGANVLTF | TGCAGCGTTGTTTCCGGGACTGGGGCCAACGTCCTGACTTTC
TRBJ2-5 | . | 17 | TRBD2 | TRBV6-2/TRBV6-3 | CASSYEGGGRALETQYF | TGTGCCAGCAGTTACGAGGGTGGCGGGAGGGCCTTAGAGACCCAGTACTTC
TRBJ2-3 | once | 13 | . | TRBV12-3/TRBV12-4 | CASSLILADTQYF | TGTGCCAGCAGTTTAATACTCGCAGATACGCAGTATTTT
TRBJ2-1 | once | 14 | . | TRBV3-1/TRBV3-2 | CASSPPSSYNEQFF | TGTGCCAGCAGCCCGCCGAGCTCCTACAATGAGCAGTTCTTC
TRBJ1-2 | . | 13 | . | TRBV30 | CAWSKQGLYGYTF | TGTGCCTGGAGTAAACAGGGTCTCTATGGCTACACCTTC
TRBJ1-1 | . | 15 | . | TRBV7-9 | CASSAKGARSHEAFF | TGTGCCAGCAGCGCAAAAGGGGCGAGATCCCATGAAGCTTTCTTT
TRBJ2-1 | . | 15 | TRBD2 | TRBV30 | CARTSGSGSFNEQFF | TGTGCCCGGACTAGCGGAAGCGGATCGTTCAATGAGCAGTTCTTC
TRBJ2-3 | . | 16 | TRBD2 | TRBV11-2 | CASSRGAGRVPDTQYF | TGTGCCAGCAGCCGTGGGGCCGGGAGGGTCCCAGATACGCAGTATTTT
TRBJ1-2 | . | 11 | . | TRBV27 | CASRDYYGYTF | TGTGCCAGCCGGGACTACTATGGCTACACCTTC
TRBJ2-2 | . | 13 | . | TRBV6-4 | CATRRANTGELFF | TGTGCCACACGGAGGGCGAACACCGGGGAGCTGTTTTTT
TRBJ2-6 | . | 15 | . | TRBV5-4 | CASSLGGSGANVLTF | TGTGCCAGCAGCTTGGGAGGGAGTGGGGCCAACGTCCTGACTTTC
TRBJ1-2 | few | 15 | . | TRBV5-6 | CASSLVAGRRNGYTF | TGTGCCAGCAGCTTGGTGGCGGGGCGGCGGAATGGCTACACCTTC
TRBJ1-1 | . | 13 | . | TRBV7-3 | CASSPGINTEAFF | TGTGCCAGCAGCCCCGGGATTAACACTGAAGCTTTCTTT
TRBJ1-4 | . | 15 | TRBD1 | TRBV7-2 | CASSFQAGGNEKLFF | TGTGCCAGCAGCTTTCAAGCAGGGGGAAATGAAAAACTGTTTTTT
TRBJ2-2 | . | 13 | . | TRBV24-1 | CATNRDSTGELFF | TGTGCCACCAATCGGGACTCCACCGGGGAGCTGTTTTTT
TRBJ2-7 | . | 18 | TRBD2 | TRBV7-9 | CASSPTGYGTSGTDEQYF | TGTGCCAGCAGCCCGACAGGGTATGGGACTAGCGGGACGGACGAGCAGTACTTC
TRBJ2-2 | once | 13 | . | TRBV5-6 | CASSLGGAGELFF | TGTGCCAGCAGCTTGGGAGGCGCCGGGGAGCTGTTTTTT
TRBJ1-6 | once | 15 | . | TRBV7-9 | CASSFSRGENSPLHF | TGTGCCAGCAGCTTTAGCAGGGGAGAGAATTCACCCCTCCACTTT
TRBJ2-2 | . | 16 | TRBD2 | TRBV12-5 | CASAPRLAGGTGELFF | TGTGCTAGTGCCCCCCGGCTAGCGGGGGGGACCGGGGAGCTGTTTTTT
TRBJ2-1 | . | 13 | TRBD1 | TRBV3-1/TRBV3-2 | CASRAGTVHEQFF | TGTGCCAGCAGAGCAGGGACAGTACATGAGCAGTTCTTC
TRBJ2-5 | . | 16 | TRBD2 | TRBV4-1 | CASRYSAGGPQETQYF | TGCGCCAGCCGCTACTCAGCGGGAGGGCCCCAAGAGACCCAGTACTTC
TRBJ1-5 | . | 17 | . | TRBV19 | CASSTHDATQVNQPQHF | TGTGCCAGTAGTACCCACGACGCAACGCAGGTTAATCAGCCCCAGCATTTT
TRBJ1-4 | few | 15 | . | TRBV4-1 | CASSQEQRRNEKLFF | TGCGCCAGCAGCCAAGAACAGAGAAGAAATGAAAAACTGTTTTTT
TRBJ1-6 | few | 14 | TRBD1 | TRBV5-1 | CASSLGQGDSPLHF | TGCGCCAGCAGCTTGGGACAGGGAGATTCACCCCTCCACTTT